This T cell receptor beta chain was sequenced for a study of cytomegalovirus exposure and HLA in healthy donors. V gave up 4 bases and J gave up 1 base, with 11 bases separating them. Per germline, CDR1 SGHRS and CDR2 YFSETQ. This CDR3 comprises 14 residues. The PCR had 60 Vbeta and 13 Jbeta primers. How the authors handled the data: A later analysis counted roughly 74 million unique TCR beta chains, some 12 million shared. Profiled with immunoSEQ multiplex PCR; TCRdb holds only in-frame clones, not every one. The DNA was the basis for D and trimming; V, J and clone size are from that table. The sample carries 35,000 to 40,000 clones, roughly 74% recorded once. Healthy people donating bone marrow made up the donors.

The source is a young man in good health and CMV-seronegative. V is TRBV5-1 and J is TRBJ2-5, with D possibly TRBD1 on 6 matching bases. The sequenced sample was PBMCs. This chain's CDR3 is CASSVTGLQETQYF. CDR3 in DNA: TGCGCCAGCAGCGTTACAGGGCTCCAAGAGACCCAGTACTTC.